Presented here are 16 T cell receptor beta chains from one specimen sequenced in a study of OX40 agonist ivuxolimab in advanced cancers. Libraries were prepared by immunoSEQ multiplex PCR; TCRdb keeps only in-frame clonotypes and omits some of them. The repertoire holds 70,000 or so clones, with roughly 82% as singletons. Here the sequenced sample was CD4+ or CD8+ T cells sorted from blood, taken in a trial of the OX40 agonist ivuxolimab. These receptors originate from an adult with an advanced solid tumor such as melanoma, head and neck, liver or kidney cancer.

The J gene is TRBJ1-1, the V gene TRBV5-1; 7 bases fit TRBD1. Trimming cost V 4 bases and J 3 bases; bases outside gene matches: 6. CDR3 length equals 14 residues. Germline V gene sequence: CDR1 SGHRS, CDR2 YFSETQ. In DNA, the CDR3 is TGCGCCAGCAGCCAGGACAGGCGAGACACTGAAGCTTTCTTT. As protein: CASSQDRRDTEAFF.

The chain has TRBV6-5 and TRBJ2-2, with 9 bases aligning to TRBD2. V shed 6 bases and J 6 bases; nucleotides not matched to a gene: 8. The length of the CDR3 is 15 residues. CDR1 and CDR2 from the germline V gene are MNHEY and SVGAGI. The CDR3 sequence: CASRGGTSFAGELFF. CDR3 DNA sequence: TGTGCCAGCAGGGGCGGGACTAGCTTCGCCGGGGAGCTGTTTTTT.

The chain has TRBV19 and TRBJ2-2; 8 nucleotides agree with TRBD1. V shed 5 bases, J shed 4 bases, and the junction held 6 bases outside the gene matches. Per the germline V gene, CDR1 is LNHDA and CDR2 is SQIVND (reference sequence). This CDR3 spans 15 amino acids. CDR3 sequence: CASSSRQGSTGELFF. The CDR3, as DNA: TGTGCCAGTAGTTCCAGACAGGGGAGCACCGGGGAGCTGTTTTTT. The full variable domain, rest sourced from reference TRBV19 and TRBJ2-2, is DGGITQSPKYLFRKEGQNVTLSCEQNLNHDAMYWYRQDPGQGLRLIYYSQIVNDFQKGDIAEGYSVSREKKESFPLTVTSAQKNPTAFYLCASSSRQGSTGELFFGEGSRLTVL.

This clone was picked up one time. V and J are TRBV11-3 and TRBJ2-2; D not certain. The germline CDR1 and CDR2 sequences are SGHNT and YENEEA. V was shortened by 4 bases and J by 12 bases, with 12 bases between the two germline ends. CDR3 length equals 12 residues. CDR3 sequence: CASSSLGGQLFF. The CDR3 bases are TGTGCCAGCAGCTCTCTGGGCGGCCAGCTGTTTTTT.

The chain employs TRBV30 and TRBJ1-2, with 9 nucleotides matching TRBD1. CDR3 length equals 13 residues. V trimming: 3 bases; J trimming: 7 bases; junction bases outside the gene matches: 6. Germline lookup yields CDR1 GTSNPN and CDR2 SVGIG (reference sequence). In nucleotides, the CDR3 is TGTGCCTGGAGCCGACAGGGGGGCTCTGGCTACACCTTC. Translating gives CAWSRQGGSGYTF.

This clone has a handful of counts. The sample carries other DNA sequences with the same CDR3. This chain uses TRBV2 with TRBJ2-3; D is ambiguous. Germline CDR1 and CDR2: SNHLY and FYNNEI. The CDR3 is 12 amino acids. Deletions cut 4 bases from V and 0 bases from J, with 2 bases between. DNA of the CDR3: TGTGCCAGCAGTGTTAGCACAGATACGCAGTATTTT. This gives the protein CASSVSTDTQYF.

The V and J genes are TRBV7-2 and TRBJ1-3; D call uncertain. CDR1 and CDR2 (germline): SGHTA, FQGNSA. This CDR3 has 17 residues. V was cut by 1 base and J by 0 bases, with 13 bases left in between. This CDR3 is CASSLERQRSSGNTIYF. As DNA, the CDR3 is TGTGCCAGCAGCTTAGAAAGGCAGCGAAGCTCTGGAAACACCATATATTTT.

The chain joins TRBV4-1 to TRBJ2-1; maybe TRBD2 (6 bases). CDR1 MGHRA and CDR2 YSYEKL come from the germline V gene. The germline V and J ends were trimmed by 0 bases and 4 bases, with 16 bases remaining between them. The CDR3 extends over 17 amino acids. The DNA for the CDR3 is TGCGCCAGCAGCCAAGATGGACGGGGCGGGGTATACAATGAGCAGTTCTTC. The encoded protein is CASSQDGRGGVYNEQFF.

The chain combines TRBV15 with TRBJ2-2; TRBD1 might be the D (5 bases). Between the trimmed V and J ends, which lost 5 bases and 0 bases, there was a span of 13 bases. Germline assignment: CDR1 LNHNV and CDR2 YYDKDF (reference sequence). This CDR3 spans 16 amino acids. The CDR3 DNA is TGTGCCACCAGCGCCCGACAGAGTTCGAACACCGGGGAGCTGTTTTTT. The encoded protein is CATSARQSSNTGELFF.

The chain joins TRBV29-1 to TRBJ2-2; D gene ambiguous. V shed 0 bases and J shed 4 bases, with 9 bases lying between them. Germline CDR1 and CDR2: SQVTM and ANQGSEA. The CDR3 length is 14 residues. For the CDR3, the DNA is TGCAGCGTTGAAGATCTCCAAGGCACCGGGGAGCTGTTTTTT. Its translation: CSVEDLQGTGELFF.

The rearrangement uses TRBV19 and TRBJ1-2; D is unclear. The CDR3 runs to 13 residues. Between the trimmed V and J ends, which lost 4 bases and 4 bases, there was a span of 10 bases. Germline CDR1 is LNHDA and CDR2 is SQIVND (reference sequence). The CDR3 DNA reads as TGTGCCAGTAGTACGCCCCGAATCTATGGCTACACCTTC. It codes for CASSTPRIYGYTF.

The genes are TRBV12-5 and TRBJ2-1; 8 positions match TRBD2. V was pared by 2 bases and J by 0 bases, with 6 bases of the junction left unmatched. This CDR3 contains 17 residues. Germline CDR1 LGHNT, CDR2 FRNRAP. The CDR3 loop reads CASGLPRGGSSYNEQFF. The CDR3 nucleotides read TGTGCTAGTGGTTTGCCACGGGGGGGAAGCTCCTACAATGAGCAGTTCTTC. Full variable domain (outside the CDR3, taken from reference TRBV12-5 and TRBJ2-1): DARVTQTPRHKVTEMGQEVTMRCQPILGHNTVFWYRQTMMQGLELLAYFRNRAPLDDSGMPKDRFSAEMPDATLATLKIQPSEPRDSAVYFCASGLPRGGSSYNEQFFGPGTRLTVL.

This clone was observed a handful of times. The J gene is TRBJ1-2, the V gene TRBV27, with D maybe TRBD1 (5 bases). CDR3 length: 14 amino acids. Looked up from germline, CDR1 is MNHEY and CDR2 is SMNVEV (reference sequence). Between the trimmed V and J ends, which lost 0 bases and 2 bases, there was a span of 7 bases. This CDR3 reads CASSLSAGNYGYTF. The CDR3 nucleotides are TGTGCCAGCAGTTTATCGGCAGGGAACTATGGCTACACCTTC.

This rearrangement joins TRBV4-3 to TRBJ2-6; D may correspond to TRBD1 or TRBD2 (5 bases each). This CDR3 comprises 16 residues. The V end lost 0 bases, the J end lost 4 bases, and 10 bases lay between the germline ends. The germline V gene encodes CDR1 LGHNA and CDR2 YSLEER. The CDR3 sequence is CASSQDIGTGANVLTF. The DNA of the CDR3 is TGCGCCAGCAGCCAAGATATAGGGACCGGGGCCAACGTCCTGACTTTC.

This sequence joins TRBV27 and TRBJ2-7, with TRBD1 as a possible D gene (6 bases). The germline V gene has CDR1 MNHEY and CDR2 SMNVEV (reference sequence). The V and J ends lost 5 bases and 2 bases respectively, with 19 bases between them. The CDR3 has 16 residues. CDR3 loop: CASSEPPGARAYEQYF. In DNA form, the CDR3 reads TGTGCCAGCAGTGAGCCGCCAGGGGCTCGGGCCTACGAGCAGTACTTC.

The chain is built from TRBV14 and TRBJ1-5, with unresolved D. The CDR3 extends over 13 amino acids. V was trimmed by 2 bases and J by 4 bases, leaving 6 bases between them. Germline V gene sequence: CDR1 SGHDN, CDR2 FVKESK. For the CDR3, the DNA is TGTGCCAGCAGCCAAAAGTTAAATCAGCCCCAGCATTTT. Encoded protein: CASSQKLNQPQHF.